The 13 T cell receptor beta chains presented below share a single source sample, sequenced in a study of blood T cell repertoires in COVID-19. Some clones are missing from TCRdb's copy, which holds only in-frame ones; the method was immunoSEQ multiplex PCR. Of some 270,000 clones listed, more than 75% are singletons. The sample taken for sequencing was peripheral blood. The source of these receptors is a woman of 80 years or more with COVID-19, enrolled during active disease.

V usage is TRBV5-5 and J usage is TRBJ1-2, with D possibly matching TRBD1 (6 bases). V was cut by 4 bases and J by 8 bases, with 21 bases left in between. The CDR3 is 15 residues long. The V gene's germline CDR1 is SGHKS and CDR2 YYEKEE (reference sequence). This CDR3 is CASSLAPGTKGGYTF. CDR3 DNA: TGTGCCAGCAGCCTCGCCCCCGGGACAAAGGGAGGCTACACCTTC. Filled out from reference TRBV5-5 and TRBJ1-2, the complete variable domain reads DAGVTQSPTHLIKTRGQQVTLRCSPISGHKSVSWYQQVLGQGPQFIFQYYEKEERGRGNFPDRFSARQFPNYSSELNVNALLLGDSALYLCASSLAPGTKGGYTFGSGTRLTVV.

The genes are TRBV30 and TRBJ1-4; 8 bases line up with TRBD1. CDR3 length: 14 amino acids. CDR1 and CDR2 from the germline V gene are GTSNPN and SVGIG (reference sequence). With 4 bases clipped from V and 3 bases from J, the junction kept 4 bases outside the gene matches. CDR3 sequence (DNA): TGTGCCTGGACTTCACAGGGGGCTAATGAAAAACTGTTTTTT. It encodes CAWTSQGANEKLFF.

The chain employs TRBV7-2 and TRBJ1-6; possible D gene TRBD1, 6 bases. There are 14 residues in the CDR3. Germline CDR1 and CDR2: SGHTA and FQGNSA. V dropped 8 bases and J dropped 5 bases, with 13 bases sitting between them. CDR3 nucleotides: TGTGCCAGCCGGAGACAGGCCGATAATTCACCCCTCCACTTT. It yields the protein CASRRQADNSPLHF.

The chain couples TRBV29-1 to TRBJ1-2; 7 positions agree with TRBD1. With 7 bases clipped from V and 5 bases from J, the junction kept 10 bases outside the gene matches. Germline values: CDR1 SQVTM, CDR2 ANQGSEA. CDR3 length: 13 amino acids. The CDR3 loop reads CSAHRGLFYGYTF. CDR3 bases: TGCAGCGCCCACAGGGGCCTTTTTTATGGCTACACCTTC.

The chain uses TRBV14 and TRBJ2-5, with 7 bases identical to TRBD2. J was trimmed by 2 bases and V by 0 bases; bases with no gene match: 15. This CDR3 spans 19 amino acids. Per the germline V gene, CDR1 is SGHDN and CDR2 is FVKESK. CDR3 in DNA: TGTGCCAGCAGCCAAGAACCCCACCCCCTAGCGGTGTCGCAAGAGACCCAGTACTTC. Translated, it gives CASSQEPHPLAVSQETQYF.

The rearrangement links TRBV24-1 to TRBJ1-2; 12 bases fit TRBD1. CDR1 and CDR2 from the germline V gene are KGHDR and SFDVKD. This CDR3 region has 16 residues. V dropped 4 bases and J dropped 2; count of bases not matched to a gene: 4. The chain's CDR3 is CATSDTGTGGNYGYTF. Written as DNA, the CDR3 is TGTGCCACCAGTGACACCGGGACAGGGGGCAACTATGGCTACACCTTC.

The V call is TRBV5-1, the J call TRBJ2-3; 7 bases map to TRBD2. CDR3 size: 15 residues. CDR1 is SGHRS and CDR2 is YFSETQ in the germline V gene. V was pared by 1 base and J by 3 bases, with 5 bases of the junction left unmatched. The DNA of the CDR3 is TGCGCCAGCAGCTTGTGGGGGGGTGCGACAGATACGCAGTATTTT. Amino acids: CASSLWGGATDTQYF.

The chain links TRBV27 to TRBJ1-2; the D gene is possibly TRBD1 (5 bases). This CDR3 has 15 residues. Per germline, CDR1 MNHEY and CDR2 SMNVEV (reference sequence). V was pared by 0 bases and J by 0 bases, with 8 bases between. The chain's CDR3 is CASSLSDSANYGYTF. The CDR3 coding sequence is TGTGCCAGCAGTTTATCTGACAGTGCTAACTATGGCTACACCTTC.

This chain connects TRBV10-1 to TRBJ2-5, with D possibly TRBD1 on 5 matching bases. CDR3 length equals 13 residues. The V end lost 3 bases, the J end lost 5 bases, and 10 bases lay between the germline ends. Germline V gives CDR1 WNHNN, CDR2 SYGVQD (reference sequence). The CDR3 loop is CASSDRGRETQYF. CDR3 in DNA: TGCGCCAGCAGTGATAGGGGCAGGGAGACCCAGTACTTC.

The CDR3 reads CSRLANYGYTF. The CDR3 nucleotides are TGTTCCCGTCTCGCTAACTATGGCTACACCTTC. The gene calls are TRBV28 and TRBJ1-2, with D unclear. Germline CDR1 is MDHEN and CDR2 is SYDVKM. The CDR3 runs to 11 residues.

V is TRBV11-2 and J is TRBJ2-3; D remains unclear. V lost 0 bases and J lost 0, with 4 bases in between. CDR3 length: 14 residues. Germline V gene data show CDR1 as SGHAT and CDR2 as FQNNGV. The CDR3 DNA is TGTGCCAGCAGCTTAGACGTAAGCACAGATACGCAGTATTTT. The encoded protein is CASSLDVSTDTQYF. The whole variable domain, remainder taken from reference TRBV11-2 and TRBJ2-3, is EAGVAQSPRYKIIEKRQSVAFWCNPISGHATLYWYQQILGQGPKLLIQFQNNGVVDDSQLPKDRFSAERLKGVDSTLKIQPAKLEDSAVYLCASSLDVSTDTQYFGPGTRLTVL.

This chain links TRBV25-1 with TRBJ2-3, with D perhaps matching TRBD2 (6 bases). This CDR3 has 15 amino acids. V lost 4 bases and J lost 5, with 16 bases in between. CDR1 and CDR2 from the germline V gene are MGHDK and SYGVNS. The CDR3 loop is CASSAPSVGGDTQYF. CDR3 nucleotides: TGTGCCAGCAGTGCCCCTAGCGTCGGTGGAGATACGCAGTATTTT.

The rearrangement uses TRBV7-2 and TRBJ2-1, with 8 bases identical to TRBD1. V lost 4 bases and J lost 4; bases outside the gene matches: 12. There are 17 residues in the CDR3. The germline V gene has CDR1 SGHTA and CDR2 FQGNSA. CDR3 DNA: TGTGCCAGCAGCTCCGGGGCAGGGGGCCCTTTATACAATGAGCAGTTCTTC. It codes for CASSSGAGGPLYNEQFF. The complete variable domain, with remaining parts taken from reference TRBV7-2 and TRBJ2-1, reads GAGVSQSPSNKVTEKGKDVELRCDPISGHTALYWYRQSLGQGLEFLIYFQGNSAPDKSGLPSDRFSAERTGGSVSTLTIQRTQQEDSAVYLCASSSGAGGPLYNEQFFGPGTRLTVL.